These 18 T cell receptor beta chains were all obtained from the same sample, sequenced in a study of cytomegalovirus exposure and HLA in healthy donors. It was with 60 Vbeta and 13 Jbeta primers that the PCR ran. Some clones are missing from TCRdb's copy, which holds only in-frame ones; the method was immunoSEQ multiplex PCR. Among some 150,000 clones listed, roughly 76% were seen once. Sequencing was carried out using PBMCs. Every receptor here comes from a man between 60 and 75 years old in good health and CMV-seronegative.

The chain combines TRBV7-6 with TRBJ2-5; D call uncertain. This CDR3 contains 14 residues. Trimming removed 4 bases from V and 0 bases from J, with 9 bases in between. Germline CDR1 SGHVS, CDR2 FNYEAQ. This CDR3 is CASSSGLNQETQYF. In DNA form, the CDR3 reads TGTGCCAGCAGCTCTGGCCTTAACCAAGAGACCCAGTACTTC.

J is TRBJ2-5 and V is TRBV9, with TRBD1 matching 7 bases. From germline, CDR1 is SGDLS and CDR2 YYNGEE. The CDR3 spans 14 residues. Trimming cost V 0 bases and J 7 bases; bases outside gene matches: 6. DNA for the CDR3: TGTGCCAGCAGCGTAGGAGGGGGCGGAGGGACCCAGTACTTC. This sequence encodes CASSVGGGGGTQYF.

This sequence joins TRBV5-1 and TRBJ2-1; 8 bases are shared with TRBD1. The junction had 27 bases not matched to a gene; V was cut back by 4 bases and J by 3 bases. The CDR3 contains 22 residues. The germline V gene has CDR1 SGHRS and CDR2 YFSETQ. This CDR3 reads CASSLPDRVDLVGTPNYNEQFF. CDR3 nucleotides: TGCGCCAGCAGCCTTCCGGACAGGGTAGATCTTGTCGGGACTCCCAACTACAATGAGCAGTTCTTC.

The chain joins TRBV19 to TRBJ1-1; 8 bases agree with TRBD1. CDR1 and CDR2 (germline): LNHDA, SQIVND (reference sequence). This CDR3 has 19 amino acids. The V segment lost 5 bases and the J segment 0 bases; nucleotides outside the gene matches: 17. This CDR3 reads CASSSLPLQGALMNTEAFF. In nucleotides, the CDR3 is TGTGCCAGTAGTTCTCTCCCCCTTCAGGGGGCCCTAATGAACACTGAAGCTTTCTTT.

The chain has TRBV6-5 and TRBJ2-3, with D unresolved. Germline CDR1 reads MNHEY; CDR2 reads SVGAGI. The V end was cut by 0 bases, the J end by 1 base, with 8 bases between. There are 15 residues in the CDR3. CDR3 DNA sequence: TGTGCCAGCAGTTACTCCGCGCTAGGCACAGATACGCAGTATTTT. It encodes CASSYSALGTDTQYF.

V gene TRBV10-1 combines with J gene TRBJ1-4; D call uncertain. Germline V gives CDR1 WNHNN, CDR2 SYGVQD (reference sequence). This CDR3 spans 13 amino acids. V was shortened by 0 bases and J by 10 bases, with 9 bases between the two germline ends. The CDR3 protein is CASSESNSGKLFF. The CDR3 region has the DNA TGCGCCAGCAGTGAGTCGAATTCCGGAAAACTGTTTTTT.

The chain recombines TRBV2 with TRBJ2-7, with 7 bases that match TRBD2. Germline assignment: CDR1 SNHLY and CDR2 FYNNEI. Trimming cost V 7 bases and J 1 base; bases outside gene matches: 7. The CDR3 totals 14 residues. The CDR3 nucleotides are TGTGCCAGCACGGGGGGAGGGCTTTCCTACGAGCAGTACTTC. Protein sequence: CASTGGGLSYEQYF.

Points on this clone: A read error may produce the germline difference seen at one junction end. This chain uses TRBV7-9 with TRBJ2-5; 8 bases are shared with TRBD2. There are 14 residues in the CDR3. Germline V lookup: CDR1 SEHNR, CDR2 FQNEAQ (reference sequence). The CDR3 DNA sequence: TGTGCCAGCAGCCAAAGCGGGAGTGGAGAGATCCAGTACTTC. Residues: CASSQSGSGEIQYF.

This sequence joins TRBV19 and TRBJ2-3; D may be TRBD2 (5 bases). The CDR3 consists of 13 residues. V was cut by 4 bases and J by 4 bases, with 9 bases left in between. Germline V gene lookup returns CDR1 LNHDA and CDR2 SQIVND (reference sequence). CDR3 bases: TGTGCCAGTAGTACGGCTAGCCCAGATACGCAGTATTTT. Protein sequence: CASSTASPDTQYF. Using reference TRBV19 and TRBJ2-3 for the parts outside the CDR3, the full variable domain is DGGITQSPKYLFRKEGQNVTLSCEQNLNHDAMYWYRQDPGQGLRLIYYSQIVNDFQKGDIAEGYSVSREKKESFPLTVTSAQKNPTAFYLCASSTASPDTQYFGPGTRLTVL.

This rearrangement joins TRBV12-5 to TRBJ2-1; D is perhaps TRBD1 (6 bases). CDR3 length: 13 amino acids. Deletions cut 1 base from V and 7 bases from J, with 8 bases between. The germline V gene has CDR1 LGHNT and CDR2 FRNRAP. The CDR3: CASGLGTGNEQFF. CDR3 DNA: TGTGCTAGTGGTTTGGGAACAGGGAATGAGCAGTTCTTC. The full variable domain, in which reference TRBV12-5 and TRBJ2-1 provide the parts outside the CDR3, is DARVTQTPRHKVTEMGQEVTMRCQPILGHNTVFWYRQTMMQGLELLAYFRNRAPLDDSGMPKDRFSAEMPDATLATLKIQPSEPRDSAVYFCASGLGTGNEQFFGPGTRLTVL.

The chain combines TRBV5-1 with TRBJ2-7; possible D gene TRBD2, 6 bases. This CDR3 contains 14 residues. In germline, CDR1 is SGHRS, CDR2 YFSETQ. V lost 4 bases and J 1 base, leaving 12 bases between the germline ends. The CDR3 nucleotides read TGCGCCAGCAGCGCGGGACCCGCGTCCTACGAGCAGTACTTC. Its protein product is CASSAGPASYEQYF.

This clone was seen a few times. The rearrangement joins TRBV7-9 to TRBJ1-4; D may be TRBD1 (5 bases). Germline V gene lookup returns CDR1 SEHNR and CDR2 FQNEAQ (reference sequence). Trimming shortened V by 1 base and J by 7 bases, and 13 bases separated the two germline ends. The CDR3 sequence is 15 residues long. CDR3 region: CASSLVAGTGEKLFF. The CDR3 DNA sequence: TGTGCCAGCAGCTTAGTCGCGGGGACGGGTGAAAAACTGTTTTTT.

The chain carries TRBV23-1 and TRBJ2-1, with TRBD1 matching 9 bases. TRBV23-1 is an open reading frame whose function is uncertain. The CDR3 spans 18 residues. Trimming took 1 base from V and 5 from J; bases not matched to a gene: 12. The CDR3 DNA reads TGCGCCAGCAGTCAATTTAAGCGCAGGGGGACAGGGAACAATGAGCAGTTCTTC. This translates into CASSQFKRRGTGNNEQFF.

With regard to this clone: It is unclear where the CDR3 begins or ends on the DNA, so no DNA is shown, and the CDR3 is as TCRdb lists it. This sequence joins TRBV7-2 and TRBJ2-6; the table assigns TRBD2, which was not confirmed against the DNA. Germline-derived CDR1 and CDR2 are SGHTA and FQGNSA. The CDR3 totals 18 residues, both ends included. CDR3 residues: CAHYHCFITSSGANVLTF.

V usage is TRBV6-5 and J usage is TRBJ2-7, with D maybe TRBD2 (5 bases). Trimming left V 6 bases short and J 5 bases short, with 17 bases between. CDR1 MNHEY and CDR2 SVGAGI come from the germline V gene. The CDR3 runs to 14 residues. CDR3 bases: TGTGCCAGCAGCCGGACGGGGAAGTGGGACGAGCAGTACTTC. Translation: CASSRTGKWDEQYF.

V is TRBV6-5 and J is TRBJ2-1; possibly TRBD2 for D (5 bases). V lost 9 bases and J lost 4, with 13 bases in between. The CDR3 loop spans 13 amino acids. Germline V lookup: CDR1 MNHEY, CDR2 SVGAGI. CDR3 nucleotides: TGTGCCAGTTACGGACTTGAATACAATGAGCAGTTCTTC. As protein: CASYGLEYNEQFF.

V gene TRBV6-5 combines with J gene TRBJ1-6; possibly TRBD1 for D (6 bases). The CDR3 covers 15 residues. The germline V gene has CDR1 MNHEY and CDR2 SVGAGI. The germline V and J ends were trimmed by 0 bases and 7 bases, with 10 bases remaining between them. The DNA of the CDR3 is TGTGCCAGCAGTTACTCGTCGGGGGGCAATTCACCCCTCCACTTT. Translating it yields CASSYSSGGNSPLHF.

This chain links TRBV6-6 with TRBJ1-1; perhaps TRBD1 as D (5 bases). This CDR3 contains 16 residues. Trimming stripped 10 bases from V and 0 bases from J, with 21 bases between. The germline gives CDR1 MNHNY, CDR2 SVGAGI (reference sequence). CDR3 DNA: TGTGCCACCGTGAAAACCGGGGGGACCATGAACACTGAAGCTTTCTTT. Its protein product is CATVKTGGTMNTEAFF.